Given below is one TCR beta chain in context. Its antigen target is currently unknown. One base away there is no much larger clone; base qualities are not given. This sample is part of a study of blood T cell repertoires in COVID-19 (dated by TCRdb to 2018 to 2021). Background on the whole study: Collaborator samples came from the United States, Italy and Spain and covered acute and convalescent phases of COVID-19. Where available, HLA class I and class II types were obtained from metadata supplied by the sample provider rather than from assay-based typing. Nearly every sample came with metadata listing a de-identified subject ID, COVID-19 status, age in years and sex. The material from the prospective study consisted of cDNA or gDNA derived from T cells, B-cell-depleted T cells, or PBMCs. The samples were drawn from the first 160 participants of the ongoing ImmuneRACE study and from 1,200 or so subjects provided by 6 global collaborators. Deeply sampled blood TCRbeta repertoires from subjects exposed to, actively infected with, or recovered from COVID-19 were included in the dataset. The repertoires were made available in a free public database intended to serve as a resource for research on the immune response to SARS-CoV-2. Summary of the overall study and its limitations: Clinical and demographic metadata were provided uncurated, with the amount varying by source and participant.

TCRbeta CDR3 regions were amplified from genomic DNA by means of the immunoSEQ Assay, a bias-controlled multiplex PCR. Under the source paper's analysis protocol: The number of nucleated cells in each sample was estimated by amplification of reference gene primers within the assay. Sequence reads were collapsed and filtered to measure the absolute abundance of every unique TCRbeta CDR3 rearrangement. Productive Simpson clonality was computed per sample as the square root of Simpson's diversity index over productive rearrangements. TCRdb took over this immuneACCESS table, retaining in-frame rearrangements with V and J assigned. Such tables are incomplete; in checked studies, under half of the missing clones stem from an unresolved V gene, and the remainder is unexplained. V, J and clone size reflect that table, while D and trimming were determined from the DNA. The table for this sample lists approximately 180,000 clones; around 73% of them were counted only once. Clones ranked in the top ten supply roughly 17% of the sample.

The CDR3 sequence holds 18 residues, the cysteine and phenylalanine included. CDR3 DNA is the only sequence kept; it has 54 bases, read in frame from the first base. From V the trimming removes 6 bases and from J it removes 0 bases, while the gene matches leave 13 bases of the junction unaccounted for. For CDR1 and CDR2, the germline V gene (reference sequence) lists MNHEY and SMNVEV. Enrolling through a virtual design, the prospective study's participants ranged in age from about 18 to 89 years and lived across some 22 United States geographic areas. Cohort assignment in the prospective study relied on participant-reported clinical history from a screening survey and a study questionnaire. ImmuneRACE Cohort 3 recovered participants were defined by two consecutive negative NP/OP PCR tests, healthcare professional clearance, or symptom resolution. In the prospective study, whole blood, serum and a nasopharyngeal or oropharyngeal swab were collected from each participant by mobile phlebotomists. Participants in the prospective study had the option to provide additional blood draws and questionnaires over an approximately 2-month period. Before DNA extraction, blood samples from the prospective study were shipped at room temperature or frozen.

The chain joins TRBV27 to TRBJ2-3; 9 central bases correspond to TRBD2. This receptor was identified in a woman in her forties or fifties who had recovered from COVID-19. The specimen was PBMCs or T cells enriched from blood (not recorded which). The CDR3 reads as follows: CASRLFWAGGPSTDTQYF. The DNA reads TGTGCCAGCAGACTCTTCTGGGCGGGAGGGCCCAGCACAGATACGCAGTATTTT.